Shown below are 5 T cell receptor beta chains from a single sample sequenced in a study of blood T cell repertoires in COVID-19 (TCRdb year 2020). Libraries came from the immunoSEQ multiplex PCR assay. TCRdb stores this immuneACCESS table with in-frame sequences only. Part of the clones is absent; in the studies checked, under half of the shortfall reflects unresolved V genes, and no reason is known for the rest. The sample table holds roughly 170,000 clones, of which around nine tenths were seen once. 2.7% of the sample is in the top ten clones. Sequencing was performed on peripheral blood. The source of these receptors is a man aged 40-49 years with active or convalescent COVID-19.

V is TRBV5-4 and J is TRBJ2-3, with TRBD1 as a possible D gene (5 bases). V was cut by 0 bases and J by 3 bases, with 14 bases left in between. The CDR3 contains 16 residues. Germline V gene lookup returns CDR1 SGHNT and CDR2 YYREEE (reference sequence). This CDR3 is CASSLELSGLTDTQYF. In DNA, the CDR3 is TGTGCCAGCAGCTTGGAGTTGTCAGGGTTGACAGATACGCAGTATTTT.

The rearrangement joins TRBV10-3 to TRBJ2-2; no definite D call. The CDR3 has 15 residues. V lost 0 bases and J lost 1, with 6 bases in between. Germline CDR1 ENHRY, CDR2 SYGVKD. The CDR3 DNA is TGTGCCATCAGTGAGTCGAGAATGAACACCGGGGAGCTGTTTTTT. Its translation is CAISESRMNTGELFF.

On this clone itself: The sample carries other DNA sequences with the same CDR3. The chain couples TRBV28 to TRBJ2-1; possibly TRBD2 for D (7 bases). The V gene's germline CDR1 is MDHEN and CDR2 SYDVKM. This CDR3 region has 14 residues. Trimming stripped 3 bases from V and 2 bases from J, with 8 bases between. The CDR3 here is CASSLGGPYNEQFF. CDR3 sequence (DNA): TGTGCCAGCAGTTTGGGGGGGCCCTACAATGAGCAGTTCTTC. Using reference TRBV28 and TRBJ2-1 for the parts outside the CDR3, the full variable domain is DVKVTQSSRYLVKRTGEKVFLECVQDMDHENMFWYRQDPGLGLRLIYFSYDVKMKEKGDIPEGYSVSREKKERFSLILESASTNQTSMYLCASSLGGPYNEQFFGPGTRLTVL.

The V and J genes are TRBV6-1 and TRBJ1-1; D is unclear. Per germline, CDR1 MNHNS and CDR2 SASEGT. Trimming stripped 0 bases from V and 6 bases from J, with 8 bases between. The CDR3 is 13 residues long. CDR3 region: CASSEANSPEAFF. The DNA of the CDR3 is TGTGCCAGCAGTGAAGCCAATAGCCCTGAAGCTTTCTTT.

The CDR3 DNA follows: TGTGCCAGCAGGCAGGACAGGGGGCTAGACGAGCAGTACTTC. Translated, it gives CASRQDRGLDEQYF. The chain links TRBV6-5 to TRBJ2-7, with TRBD1 matching over 11 bases. This CDR3 contains 14 residues. Germline CDR1 MNHEY, CDR2 SVGAGI. The V and J ends lost 6 bases and 5 bases, in that order; junction bases with no gene match: 6.